These 20 T cell receptor beta chains share one sample of origin, sequenced in a study of blood T cell repertoires in COVID-19. The method was immunoSEQ multiplex PCR; TCRdb's version includes in-frame clones alone and lacks a portion of them. The repertoire holds 220,000 or so clones, with around 82% as singletons. Sequenced material: peripheral blood. These receptors came from an elderly woman with acute or convalescent COVID-19.

This clone was seen a handful of times. The V and J genes are TRBV7-9 and TRBJ1-2, with D maybe TRBD1 (6 bases). Trimming cost V 5 bases and J 6 bases, with 13 bases left between them. The CDR3 has 13 residues. In germline, CDR1 is SEHNR, CDR2 FQNEAQ (reference sequence). CDR3 in amino acids: CASSAWGGNGYTF. The CDR3 nucleotides are TGTGCCAGCAGCGCCTGGGGGGGCAATGGCTACACCTTC.

The chain carries TRBV7-2 and TRBJ2-1; TRBD2 agrees at 12 bases. Germline CDR1 is SGHTA and CDR2 is FQGNSA. The CDR3 runs 18 residues. The V segment lost 1 base and the J segment 3 bases; nucleotides outside the gene matches: 7. CDR3 residues: CASSLVSSGGADYNEQFF. In nucleotides, the CDR3 is TGTGCCAGCAGCTTAGTTTCTAGCGGGGGGGCAGACTACAATGAGCAGTTCTTC.

This clone came up a few times. V gene TRBV4-2 combines with J gene TRBJ1-5, with a possible D match to TRBD1 (6 bases). The germline V gene encodes CDR1 LGHNA and CDR2 YNFKEQ. The V end was cut by 1 base, the J end by 3 bases, with 7 bases between. This CDR3 contains 14 residues. The CDR3 DNA reads TGTGCCAGCAGCCAAGGGACAGCCAATCAGCCCCAGCATTTT. Translated: CASSQGTANQPQHF.

V is TRBV7-8 and J is TRBJ1-1, with D maybe TRBD1 (6 bases). The CDR3 extends over 14 amino acids. Germline V gives CDR1 SGHVS, CDR2 FQNEAQ. Trimming shortened V by 3 bases and J by 4 bases, and 12 bases separated the two germline ends. CDR3 coding DNA: TGTGCCAGCAGCTTCGGGGGGGCGCCCACTGAAGCTTTCTTT. Translated: CASSFGGAPTEAFF.

This rearrangement joins TRBV7-2 to TRBJ1-1, with 8 bases fitting TRBD1. This CDR3 has 15 amino acids. V was pared by 3 bases and J by 9 bases, with 12 bases of the junction left unmatched. Germline V gene lookup returns CDR1 SGHTA and CDR2 FQGNSA. The CDR3, as DNA: TGTGCCAGCAGCTTTGGACCACAGGGGGAACTTCAAGCTTTCTTT. The encoded protein is CASSFGPQGELQAFF.

The V gene is TRBV5-5, the J gene TRBJ1-2, with unresolved D. The CDR3 contains 15 residues. The V gene's germline CDR1 is SGHKS and CDR2 YYEKEE (reference sequence). V was pared by 0 bases and J by 4 bases, with 13 bases between. The CDR3 sequence: CASSLEPDSLYGYTF. The CDR3 DNA is TGTGCCAGCAGCTTGGAGCCCGACTCACTCTATGGCTACACCTTC.

The chain couples TRBV18 to TRBJ2-7, with TRBD1 matching over 10 bases. V gave up 3 bases and J gave up 6 bases; unmatched junction bases: 11. Germline CDR1 reads KGHSH; CDR2 reads LQKENI. CDR3 size: 16 residues. Written as DNA, the CDR3 is TGTGCCAGCTCACCCAGACAGGGGGCAGTAATGGGCGAGCAGTACTTC. It translates to CASSPRQGAVMGEQYF.

The chain has TRBV27 and TRBJ1-2; 10 bases line up with TRBD1. V trimming: 0 bases; J trimming: 2 bases; junction bases outside the gene matches: 9. This CDR3 region has 18 residues. Germline values: CDR1 MNHEY, CDR2 SMNVEV (reference sequence). The CDR3 sequence is CASSLSRDRGSPNYGYTF. CDR3 bases: TGTGCCAGCAGTTTATCCCGGGACAGGGGTTCCCCAAACTATGGCTACACCTTC.

Only a few counts were recorded for this clone. The chain is built from TRBV11-3 and TRBJ1-2; no firm D call. V was clipped by 4 bases and J by 3 bases, with 6 bases between them. The CDR3 sequence is 12 residues long. Germline lookup yields CDR1 SGHNT and CDR2 YENEEA. The CDR3 protein is CASSSGDYGYTF. The CDR3 DNA reads as TGTGCCAGCAGCTCCGGGGACTATGGCTACACCTTC.

The rearrangement uses TRBV11-3 and TRBJ2-1, with 9 positions matching TRBD2. The length of the CDR3 is 16 residues. V shed 0 bases and J 8 bases; nucleotides not matched to a gene: 8. The V gene's germline CDR1 is SGHNT and CDR2 YENEEA. CDR3 DNA sequence: TGTGCCAGCAGCTTAGATCGCGCGGGGGGGCCTTATGAGCAGTTCTTC. Its protein is CASSLDRAGGPYEQFF.

The CDR3 DNA is TGTGCCAGCACCCTGGGGGGATTCTATGGCTACACCTTC. It is translated as CASTLGGFYGYTF. The rearrangement joins TRBV12-3 or TRBV12-4 to TRBJ1-2; maybe TRBD1 (5 bases). V gave up 7 bases and J gave up 4 bases, with 13 bases separating them. The CDR3 consists of 13 residues.

To note about this clone: Germline is not matched at one junction end, which may reflect a read error. The chain uses TRBV29-1 and TRBJ2-7, with 10 bases fitting TRBD1. Germline CDR1 and CDR2: SQVTM and ANQGSEA. This CDR3 comprises 14 residues. The CDR3 reads CSVVGDRGSSEQYF. CDR3 nucleotide sequence: TGCAGCGTCGTAGGGGACAGGGGTTCCTCCGAGCAGTACTTC.

The rearrangement uses TRBV18 and TRBJ2-1; D is possibly TRBD1 (6 bases). The V end was cut by 5 bases, the J end by 4 bases, with 18 bases between. This CDR3 is built from 16 residues. Germline assignment: CDR1 KGHSH and CDR2 LQKENI. CDR3 nucleotide sequence: TGTGCCAGCTCATCCATCGGCAGGGGCCCTTACAATGAGCAGTTCTTC. This translates into CASSSIGRGPYNEQFF.

The chain combines TRBV15 with TRBJ1-1; D may be TRBD1 (5 bases). The CDR3 is 15 amino acids. The germline CDR1 and CDR2 sequences are LNHNV and YYDKDF (reference sequence). Trimming cost V 0 bases and J 4 bases, with 12 bases left between them. The CDR3 sequence: CATSRDSGIGTEAFF. Written as DNA, the CDR3 is TGTGCCACCAGCAGAGATTCAGGGATAGGCACTGAAGCTTTCTTT.

The chain couples TRBV2 to TRBJ2-2, with 13 bases aligning to TRBD2. Trimming at V came to 10 bases and at J to 5 bases, leaving 13 bases not matched to a gene. Germline V lookup: CDR1 SNHLY, CDR2 FYNNEI. This CDR3 is built from 17 residues. The DNA for the CDR3 is TGTGCCATCCGAGGACTAGCGGGGGACTGGGGAACCGGGGAGCTGTTTTTT. Translation: CAIRGLAGDWGTGELFF.

The chain has TRBV3-1 (or the pseudogene TRBV3-2) and TRBJ1-1; 7 positions match TRBD1. This CDR3 region has 16 residues. Germline V gene lookup returns CDR1 LGHDT and CDR2 YNNKEL (reference sequence). The V gene end was trimmed by 4 bases and the J gene end by 6 bases; junction bases not matched to a gene: 14. In DNA form, the CDR3 reads TGTGCCAGCAGCCCAAGAAATCTACAGGGGATCCCTGAAGCTTTCTTT. Residues: CASSPRNLQGIPEAFF.

The chain is built from TRBV7-2 and TRBJ2-7, with 8 bases that match TRBD1. The CDR3 consists of 15 residues. CDR1 is SGHTA, CDR2 FQGNSA, per germline. The V gene end was trimmed by 3 bases and the J gene end by 3 bases; junction bases not matched to a gene: 7. DNA for the CDR3: TGTGCCAGCAGCTTTACTCAGACAGGGGACTACGAGCAGTACTTC. This codes for CASSFTQTGDYEQYF. Complete variable domain (other parts from reference TRBV7-2 and TRBJ2-7): GAGVSQSPSNKVTEKGKDVELRCDPISGHTALYWYRQSLGQGLEFLIYFQGNSAPDKSGLPSDRFSAERTGGSVSTLTIQRTQQEDSAVYLCASSFTQTGDYEQYFGPGTRLTVT.

This rearrangement joins TRBV6-2 or TRBV6-3 to TRBJ1-2, with D tentatively TRBD1 (5 bases). Looked up from germline, CDR1 is MNHEY and CDR2 is SVGEGT. V was clipped by 5 bases and J by 0 bases, with 10 bases between them. The CDR3 runs 14 residues. The DNA for the CDR3 is TGTGCCAGCAGTCGCGGGGCTACTAACTATGGCTACACCTTC. Translation: CASSRGATNYGYTF.

V is TRBV5-1 and J is TRBJ1-3; no firm D call. V lost 2 bases and J 7 bases, leaving 19 bases between the germline ends. This CDR3 is 16 amino acids long. The V gene's germline CDR1 is SGHRS and CDR2 YFSETQ. CDR3 coding DNA: TGCGCCAGCAGCTTCCAAGGCGGCGGTGTCGGGAACACCATATATTTT. Its translation is CASSFQGGGVGNTIYF.

The chain links TRBV7-8 to TRBJ1-1, with 7 bases aligning to TRBD1. The CDR3 contains 16 residues. The J segment lost 7 bases and the V segment lost 1 base, leaving 12 bases of the junction unmatched. Germline CDR1 is SGHVS and CDR2 is FQNEAQ. The CDR3 DNA is TGTGCCAGCAGCTTAGGAGGGGGCGGGGAAGTCTTTGAAGCTTTCTTT. Its translation is CASSLGGGGEVFEAFF.